This TCR beta chain was obtained from a study of molecular identifiers for immune sequencing clone quantification. Across the whole study: For replicates, RNA isolated from around 20,000 or 99,000 naive CD8 cells was divided into five portions, of which four were sequenced. Study findings and constraints: Jurkat TCR RNA that was spiked in from one cell was reportedly detectable among under 1.2 million naive cells.

With listed TCR primers and previously described methods, bulk TCR libraries were prepared. TCRdb analysed the PCR reads with MiXCR anew, one entry per CDR3 protein. Of 60,000 to 75,000 distinct CDR3 sequences in the sample, 15% to 20% were seen once. With respect to this clonotype: Its antigen is not identified. One end of the junction is discordant with germline, which a read error may explain.

Naive CD8 T cell sorting was performed on the CD8+CD4-CCR7+CD45RA+ phenotype. Germline CDR1 is SGHVS and CDR2 is FQNEAQ. CDR3 length: 17 residues. The origin of this receptor is a human donor in good health. Some libraries in this study had Jurkat cell RNA spiked in. Material: naive CD8+ T cells from blood, with Jurkat cell RNA spiked in. This sample's subset: FACS-sorted CD8+CD4-CCR7+CD45RA+ naive T cells. This rearrangement joins TRBV7-8 to TRBJ1-1; D is possibly TRBD1 (5 bases). The CDR3 loop is CAGSLTHIPGQGTEAFF. The CDR3 DNA follows: TGTGCCGGCAGCTTAACCCATATCCCGGGGCAAGGCACTGAAGCTTTCTTT.